The present T cell receptor (beta chain) was sequenced within a study of beta chain features in type 1 diabetes. Per germline, CDR1 MNHEY and CDR2 SVGAGI. The V end lost 10 bases, the J end lost 6 bases, and 16 bases lay between the germline ends. The CDR3 has 12 amino acids. Every bit of the isolated RNA underwent reverse transcription, so sequencing read expressed TCRB transcripts. Data came from immunoSEQ multiplex PCR; TCRdb stores just in-frame clones and leaves some out. The sample contains around 160,000 clones, 9% to 10% of which appear only once. In regard to this clone: Its antigen is as yet unknown.

General study results and limits: Shortening of TCRB CDR3s, moderate but significant, appeared in all four CD4+ subsets of Type 1 diabetes patients. For patients, the naive, central memory and Treg TCRB repertoires appeared more alike than for healthy donors.

The sequence came from a woman in her 30s with type 1 diabetes. The sequenced sample consisted of central memory CD4+ T cells from blood. The gene calls are TRBV6-5 and TRBJ2-7; perhaps TRBD2 as D (5 bases). CDR3: CAITTRGAEQYF. CDR3 bases: TGTGCCATCACTACCCGGGGAGCCGAGCAGTACTTC.